The 30 T cell receptor beta chains listed next were all sequenced from one sample in a study of PD-L1 blockade in urothelial cancer. Data came from immunoSEQ multiplex PCR; TCRdb stores just in-frame clones and leaves some out. The data contain more than 30,000 clones, around four fifths of them singletons. The sample here was PBMCs, taken around atezolizumab (anti-PD-L1) treatment. Source of these receptors: a man aged 55 to 70 with urothelial cancer.

The rearrangement uses TRBV7-2 and TRBJ1-1; 8 bases align to TRBD1. This CDR3 has 15 residues. V gave up 5 bases and J gave up 5 bases; unmatched junction bases: 10. The germline V gene encodes CDR1 SGHTA and CDR2 FQGNSA. This CDR3 is CASSPGQGGGTEAFF. In DNA, the CDR3 is TGTGCCAGCAGCCCTGGACAGGGCGGGGGAACTGAAGCTTTCTTT.

The gene calls are TRBV27 and TRBJ2-3; TRBD1 is a possible D gene (6 bases). This CDR3 comprises 14 residues. CDR1 is MNHEY, CDR2 SMNVEV, per germline (reference sequence). V gave up 4 bases and J gave up 0 bases, with 8 bases separating them. CDR3 sequence reads: CASSSDRSTDTQYF. The CDR3, as DNA: TGTGCCAGCAGTTCTGACAGGAGCACAGATACGCAGTATTTT.

The genes are TRBV6-5 and TRBJ2-2; tentatively, D is TRBD1 (6 bases). This CDR3 comprises 15 residues. The V end lost 6 bases, the J end lost 7 bases, and 18 bases lay between the germline ends. Germline V gene lookup returns CDR1 MNHEY and CDR2 SVGAGI. The CDR3 loop is CASSYSRGRDGELFF. The CDR3 nucleotides read TGTGCCAGCAGCTATAGTAGGGGGAGAGACGGGGAGCTGTTTTTT.

V usage is TRBV10-2 and J usage is TRBJ2-7; a possible D gene is TRBD1 (5 bases). Germline CDR1 WSHSY, CDR2 SAAADI. This CDR3 region has 12 residues. V lost 6 bases and J 1 base, leaving 7 bases between the germline ends. CDR3 coding DNA: TGCGCCAGCAGGCAGGGATCCTACGAGCAGTACTTC. Protein product: CASRQGSYEQYF.

The rearrangement uses TRBV18 and TRBJ1-1, with a possible D match to TRBD1 (6 bases). Trimming left V 0 bases short and J 8 bases short, with 13 bases between. CDR1 and CDR2 (germline): KGHSH, LQKENI. CDR3 length: 14 amino acids. CDR3 sequence (DNA): TGTGCCAGCTCACCACCAGGGTCAGGGGCCGAAGCTTTCTTT. It specifies CASSPPGSGAEAFF.

This clone was counted only a few times. The rearrangement uses TRBV5-1 and TRBJ1-4; 10 bases match TRBD1. Germline CDR1 reads SGHRS; CDR2 reads YFSETQ. The CDR3 has 15 amino acids. The V and J ends lost 4 bases and 8 bases, in that order; junction bases with no gene match: 8. CDR3 in amino acids: CASSSRQGAGEKLFF. In nucleotides, the CDR3 is TGCGCCAGCAGCAGCAGACAGGGGGCCGGAGAAAAACTGTTTTTT.

V and J are TRBV4-1 and TRBJ1-1; perhaps TRBD1 as D (5 bases). V lost 3 bases and J 4 bases, leaving 15 bases between the germline ends. The CDR3 is 15 residues long. Germline V gene lookup returns CDR1 MGHRA and CDR2 YSYEKL. The CDR3 is CASSQTRGVPTEAFF. The CDR3 nucleotides are TGCGCCAGCAGCCAGACCCGGGGGGTGCCCACTGAAGCTTTCTTT.

The chain uses TRBV6-5 and TRBJ1-2, with D perhaps TRBD1 (5 bases). The V end lost 4 bases, the J end lost 4 bases, and 13 bases lay between the germline ends. Germline CDR1 and CDR2: MNHEY and SVGAGI. This CDR3 has 14 residues. The CDR3 bases are TGTGCCAGCAGTTTTACGACAGAGATCTATGGCTACACCTTC. Its translation is CASSFTTEIYGYTF.

V usage is TRBV11-2 and J usage is TRBJ2-1; 11 nucleotides align to TRBD1. Germline values: CDR1 SGHAT, CDR2 FQNNGV. CDR3 length equals 15 residues. V lost 5 bases, J lost 2 bases, and 2 bases stayed unmatched. In DNA, the CDR3 is TGTGCCAGCAGCCGGACAGGGGGCGCCTACAATGAGCAGTTCTTC. Its protein is CASSRTGGAYNEQFF.

This clone was observed a single time. The chain uses TRBV9 and TRBJ2-2; D uncertain. V gave up 3 bases and J gave up 4 bases, with 7 bases separating them. Per germline, CDR1 SGDLS and CDR2 YYNGEE. CDR3 length: 13 amino acids. This chain's CDR3 is CASSAVFTGELFF. The CDR3 nucleotides are TGTGCCAGCAGCGCCGTATTCACCGGGGAGCTGTTTTTT.

This clone is a singleton in its sample. The chain recombines TRBV28 with TRBJ2-4; D might be TRBD2 (6 bases). Germline CDR1 is MDHEN and CDR2 is SYDVKM. This CDR3 is built from 14 residues. V lost 4 bases to trimming and J lost 3 bases, with 10 bases between them. CDR3 residues: CASSSAGGKNIQYF. CDR3 in DNA: TGTGCCAGCAGTTCGGCCGGGGGCAAAAACATTCAGTACTTC.

The chain links TRBV4-2 to TRBJ2-3; TRBD2 agrees at 14 bases. This CDR3 spans 16 amino acids. CDR1 is LGHNA, CDR2 YNFKEQ, per germline. J was trimmed by 3 bases and V by 6 bases; bases with no gene match: 5. The CDR3 loop is CASRKGLAGGTDTQYF. The CDR3 DNA follows: TGTGCCAGCAGGAAAGGACTAGCGGGAGGTACAGATACGCAGTATTTT.

The rearrangement links TRBV6-1 to TRBJ2-2; TRBD2 aligns across 7 bases. The CDR3 has 14 residues. Looked up from germline, CDR1 is MNHNS and CDR2 is SASEGT. J gave up 3 bases and V 8 bases, and 6 bases lay outside the gene matches. CDR3 DNA sequence: TGTGCCAGCTTCGCGGGGGTGCACACCGGGGAGCTGTTTTTT. Amino acids: CASFAGVHTGELFF.

CDR3 sequence reads: CASSPQEQGLAGNEQFF. The CDR3 DNA reads as TGTGCCAGCTCACCACAGGAACAGGGATTAGCTGGAAATGAGCAGTTCTTC. The J gene is TRBJ2-1, the V gene TRBV18; D is perhaps TRBD1 (6 bases). This CDR3 is built from 17 residues. V lost 1 base and J lost 7, with 20 bases in between. The V gene's germline CDR1 is KGHSH and CDR2 LQKENI.

This chain uses TRBV7-9 with TRBJ1-2, with unresolved D. Trimming pared 5 bases from V and 0 bases from J, leaving 10 bases between. The CDR3 contains 14 residues. Germline V gene data show CDR1 as SEHNR and CDR2 as FQNEAQ (reference sequence). The CDR3 protein is CASSDTGSNYGYTF. The CDR3 region has the DNA TGTGCCAGCAGCGATACCGGGTCTAACTATGGCTACACCTTC.

This chain connects TRBV12-2 to TRBJ1-5; the table names TRBD1, a call not compared with the DNA. TRBV12-2 is classified as a pseudogene. CDR3 length equals 16 residues. The CDR3 spells CASRSRYPDRGQPQHF. The CDR3 DNA follows: TGTGCAAGTCGCTCTAGATACCCAGACAGGGGACAGCCCCAGCATTTT.

The chain couples TRBV5-1 to TRBJ2-5; tentative D call: TRBD1 (5 bases). Germline CDR1 and CDR2: SGHRS and YFSETQ. Trimming shortened V by 0 bases and J by 2 bases, and 14 bases separated the two germline ends. This CDR3 has 16 amino acids. DNA of the CDR3: TGCGCCAGCAGCTTGGGGGGCGGTACCGGACAAGAGACCCAGTACTTC. As protein: CASSLGGGTGQETQYF.

This clone was seen only a few times. The CDR3 here is CAWSVQLGQTNTEAFF. The CDR3 DNA reads as TGTGCCTGGAGTGTACAGTTGGGGCAGACGAACACTGAAGCTTTCTTT. This chain joins TRBV30 and TRBJ1-1; possibly TRBD1 for D (5 bases). Germline values: CDR1 GTSNPN, CDR2 SVGIG (reference sequence). The CDR3 sequence is 16 residues long. Trimming shortened V by 0 bases and J by 1 base, and 15 bases separated the two germline ends.

The table lists this clone with many counts. The chain uses TRBV7-2 and TRBJ2-1; 7 nucleotides agree with TRBD1. The CDR3 totals 19 residues. The J segment lost 8 bases and the V segment lost 1 base, leaving 20 bases of the junction unmatched. CDR1 is SGHTA and CDR2 is FQGNSA in the germline V gene. This chain's CDR3 is CASSLGRQGGARRRDEQFF. The CDR3 DNA reads as TGTGCCAGCAGCTTAGGAAGACAGGGTGGAGCAAGACGACGCGATGAGCAGTTCTTC.

This sequence joins TRBV5-6 and TRBJ2-1, with TRBD1 identical over 8 bases. Trimming removed 4 bases from V and 6 bases from J; junction bases left unmatched: 6. CDR3 length: 14 residues. From germline, CDR1 is SGHDT and CDR2 YYEEEE. The CDR3 sequence is CASSARQGSNEQFF. The CDR3 DNA sequence: TGTGCCAGCAGCGCCCGACAGGGGTCCAATGAGCAGTTCTTC.

The genes are TRBV29-1 and TRBJ1-2, with D possibly TRBD1 on 6 matching bases. CDR1 and CDR2 from the germline V gene are SQVTM and ANQGSEA. The CDR3 length is 11 residues. Trimming left V 4 bases short and J 6 bases short, with 9 bases between. CDR3 sequence (DNA): TGCAGCGTTGCAGGGGCCCATGGCTACACCTTC. Residues: CSVAGAHGYTF.

The V gene is TRBV6-5, the J gene TRBJ2-1; 8 bases match TRBD1. The V and J ends lost 6 bases and 8 bases, in that order; junction bases with no gene match: 3. CDR3 length: 12 amino acids. In germline, CDR1 is MNHEY, CDR2 SVGAGI. In nucleotides, the CDR3 is TGTGCCAGCAGCCTACAGGGGGATGAGCAGTTCTTC. Amino acid sequence: CASSLQGDEQFF.

V usage is TRBV4-3 and J usage is TRBJ2-1; no clear D. The germline V gene has CDR1 LGHNA and CDR2 YSLEER. Trimming stripped 3 bases from V and 9 bases from J, with 12 bases between. The CDR3 consists of 13 residues. The CDR3 here is CASSHALAGEQFF. CDR3 coding DNA: TGCGCCAGCAGCCATGCTTTAGCTGGTGAGCAGTTCTTC.

The gene calls are TRBV5-4 and TRBJ2-1, with TRBD2 identical over 7 bases. Germline V CDR1 and CDR2: SGHNT, YYREEE (reference sequence). The CDR3 has 15 amino acids. Trimming at V came to 1 base and at J to 7 bases, leaving 8 bases not matched to a gene. CDR3 protein: CASSLRAGAENEQFF. The CDR3 region has the DNA TGTGCCAGCAGCTTGAGGGCGGGAGCGGAGAATGAGCAGTTCTTC.

This clone was observed a handful of times. The chain is built from TRBV19 and TRBJ1-3; 8 bases fit TRBD1. Per germline, CDR1 LNHDA and CDR2 SQIVND (reference sequence). The V gene end was trimmed by 6 bases and the J gene end by 7 bases; junction bases not matched to a gene: 8. The CDR3 is 14 residues long. CDR3 region: CASRPDRAGNTIYF. CDR3 coding DNA: TGTGCCAGTAGACCGGACAGGGCGGGTAACACCATATATTTT.

The chain joins TRBV2 to TRBJ1-2, with D possibly TRBD1 on 5 matching bases. The CDR3 is 12 amino acids. The ends were cut back, 8 bases at V and 8 bases at J, with 15 bases in the middle. CDR1 is SNHLY, CDR2 FYNNEI, per germline. DNA for the CDR3: TGTGCCAGCCCTGGGGCCGCGGGGGGCTACACCTTC. It yields the protein CASPGAAGGYTF.

This clone was counted a few times. This rearrangement joins TRBV7-2 to TRBJ2-7, with 11 bases fitting TRBD1. J gave up 5 bases and V 5 bases, and 11 bases lay outside the gene matches. The CDR3 is 16 residues long. Germline V gene sequence: CDR1 SGHTA, CDR2 FQGNSA. In nucleotides, the CDR3 is TGTGCCAGCAGCCCGGGAGGGACAGGGGGTATCCACGAGCAGTACTTC. Translating gives CASSPGGTGGIHEQYF.

This clone was seen more than once but under ten times. J is TRBJ1-2 and V is TRBV28; 8 nucleotides line up with TRBD1. Germline trimming cut 5 bases from V and 8 bases from J; bases unmatched to any gene: 7. Germline loops: CDR1 MDHEN, CDR2 SYDVKM. This CDR3 contains 13 residues. This CDR3 is CASSPQGAQGYTF. The CDR3 bases are TGTGCCAGCAGTCCTCAGGGGGCTCAGGGCTACACCTTC.

The genes are TRBV7-6 and TRBJ2-7; 7 nucleotides agree with TRBD1. Looked up from germline, CDR1 is SGHVS and CDR2 is FNYEAQ. After removal of 5 bases from V and 5 bases from J, the junction contained 12 bases not matched to a gene. The CDR3 extends over 15 amino acids. Here the CDR3 reads CASSIGQVFSHEQYF. CDR3 in DNA: TGTGCCAGCAGCATAGGACAGGTGTTTTCCCACGAGCAGTACTTC.

V gene TRBV2 combines with J gene TRBJ1-3, with TRBD1 matching 10 bases. The V segment lost 4 bases and the J segment 0 bases; nucleotides outside the gene matches: 6. This CDR3 is built from 17 residues. In germline, CDR1 is SNHLY, CDR2 FYNNEI. CDR3 sequence: CASSGQGALLSGNTIYF. The DNA of the CDR3 is TGTGCCAGCAGTGGACAGGGGGCTCTACTCTCTGGAAACACCATATATTTT.